The clone carrying this T cell receptor (beta chain) was recorded many times. These data are taken from a study of shared clonotypes between healthy human individuals. Memory CD4+ cells were the fraction left after CD45RA+ naive selection. The assay was carried out at the deep level. Sequencing used immunoSEQ multiplex PCR; TCRdb keeps in-frame clones, though not all of them. The table records around 990,000 clones, 77% of them present only once. This CDR3 has 13 residues. V lost 4 bases, J lost 8 bases, and 11 bases lay in between. The germline CDR1 and CDR2 sequences are SGHAT and FQNNGV. Sample: memory CD4+ T cells from PBMCs. Subset described: CD45RA-negative fraction. This TCR derives from a man between 18 and 29 years old in good health. Some clones in this sample may be carry-over from other donors' samples. The genes are TRBV11-2 and TRBJ1-4, with unresolved D. CDR3 sequence (DNA): TGTGCCAGCAGCTCGTCCGCGGCCGAAAAACTGTTTTTT. This encodes CASSSSAAEKLFF.